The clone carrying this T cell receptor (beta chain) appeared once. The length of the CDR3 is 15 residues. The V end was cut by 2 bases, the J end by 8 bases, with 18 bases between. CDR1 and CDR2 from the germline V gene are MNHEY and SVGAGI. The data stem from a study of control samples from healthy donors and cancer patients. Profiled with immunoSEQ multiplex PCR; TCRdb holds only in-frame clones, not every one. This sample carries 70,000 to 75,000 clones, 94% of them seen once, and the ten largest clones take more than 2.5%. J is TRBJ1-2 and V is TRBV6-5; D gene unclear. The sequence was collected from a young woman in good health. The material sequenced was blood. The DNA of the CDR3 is TGTGCCAGCAGTTACGGCGCGGATGTATGGAGAGGCTACACCTTC. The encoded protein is CASSYGADVWRGYTF.